Below, 6 T cell receptor beta chains from the same sample are listed, as sequenced in a study of technical replicates of blood from a handful of donors. Sequenced by immunoSEQ multiplex PCR; TCRdb stores in-frame clones only, minus some. The table lists more than 60,000 clones, around 93% of them singletons. The specimen sequenced was T cells isolated from PBMCs. Source of these receptors: a human donor in good health.

V usage is TRBV29-1 and J usage is TRBJ2-1; D possibly corresponds to TRBD2 (6 bases). Per germline, CDR1 SQVTM and CDR2 ANQGSEA. Trimming took 5 bases from V and 1 from J, leaving 24 bases between them. The CDR3 totals 18 residues. CDR3 amino acids: CSVSADGERALSYNEQFF. The CDR3 region has the DNA TGCAGCGTTTCCGCGGATGGGGAGCGGGCCCTATCCTACAATGAGCAGTTCTTC.

This chain links TRBV19 with TRBJ2-7; no clear D. Germline V gene sequence: CDR1 LNHDA, CDR2 SQIVND (reference sequence). The V and J ends lost 4 bases and 6 bases respectively, with 10 bases between them. The CDR3 consists of 12 residues. The CDR3 is CASSSNPGEQYF. DNA for the CDR3: TGTGCCAGTAGTAGCAACCCAGGCGAGCAGTACTTC.

The J gene is TRBJ1-2, the V gene TRBV28; 9 nucleotides agree with TRBD1. CDR3 length: 16 residues. V lost 6 bases and J lost 2; bases outside the gene matches: 10. CDR1 is MDHEN and CDR2 is SYDVKM in the germline V gene. The CDR3 region is CASSHAGTGKNYGYTF. CDR3 nucleotide sequence: TGTGCCAGCAGCCACGCGGGGACAGGGAAAAACTATGGCTACACCTTC.

The chain is built from TRBV29-1 and TRBJ2-3; 12 bases match TRBD2. The trim removed 5 bases at V and 5 bases at J, leaving 8 bases unmatched. The length of the CDR3 is 15 residues. From germline, CDR1 is SQVTM and CDR2 ANQGSEA. Here the CDR3 reads CSVSRLAGDQDTQYF. In DNA, the CDR3 is TGCAGCGTTTCGAGACTAGCGGGAGATCAAGATACGCAGTATTTT.

The chain combines TRBV9 with TRBJ1-5, with 9 nucleotides matching TRBD1. Germline V gives CDR1 SGDLS, CDR2 YYNGEE. This CDR3 has 19 residues. V shed 3 bases and J 0 bases; nucleotides not matched to a gene: 13. This CDR3 is CASSASPDRGMRSNQPQHF. In DNA form, the CDR3 reads TGTGCCAGCAGCGCCTCCCCGGACAGGGGAATGCGTAGCAATCAGCCCCAGCATTTT.

The chain carries TRBV11-2 and TRBJ2-2, with D possibly being TRBD1 (5 bases). With 5 bases removed from V and 6 bases from J, the gap between germline ends came to 10 bases. The CDR3 loop spans 13 amino acids. The germline CDR1 and CDR2 sequences are SGHAT and FQNNGV. The CDR3 loop is CASSGHIPGELFF. CDR3 coding DNA: TGTGCCAGCAGCGGACATATCCCCGGGGAGCTGTTTTTT.